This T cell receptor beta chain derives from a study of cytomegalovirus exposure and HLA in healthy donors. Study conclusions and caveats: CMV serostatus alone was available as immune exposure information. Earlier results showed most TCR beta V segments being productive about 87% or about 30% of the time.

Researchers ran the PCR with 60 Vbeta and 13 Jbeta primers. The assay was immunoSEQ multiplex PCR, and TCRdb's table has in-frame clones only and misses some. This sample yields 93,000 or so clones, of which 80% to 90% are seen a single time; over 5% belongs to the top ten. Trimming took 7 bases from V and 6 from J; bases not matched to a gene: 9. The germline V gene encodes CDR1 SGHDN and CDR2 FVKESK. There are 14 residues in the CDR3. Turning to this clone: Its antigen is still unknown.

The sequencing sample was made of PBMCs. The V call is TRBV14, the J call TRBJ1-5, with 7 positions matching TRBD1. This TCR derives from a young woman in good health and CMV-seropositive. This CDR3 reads CASKVGGGGQPQHF. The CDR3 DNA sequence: TGTGCCAGCAAAGTCGGAGGGGGCGGTCAGCCCCAGCATTTT.